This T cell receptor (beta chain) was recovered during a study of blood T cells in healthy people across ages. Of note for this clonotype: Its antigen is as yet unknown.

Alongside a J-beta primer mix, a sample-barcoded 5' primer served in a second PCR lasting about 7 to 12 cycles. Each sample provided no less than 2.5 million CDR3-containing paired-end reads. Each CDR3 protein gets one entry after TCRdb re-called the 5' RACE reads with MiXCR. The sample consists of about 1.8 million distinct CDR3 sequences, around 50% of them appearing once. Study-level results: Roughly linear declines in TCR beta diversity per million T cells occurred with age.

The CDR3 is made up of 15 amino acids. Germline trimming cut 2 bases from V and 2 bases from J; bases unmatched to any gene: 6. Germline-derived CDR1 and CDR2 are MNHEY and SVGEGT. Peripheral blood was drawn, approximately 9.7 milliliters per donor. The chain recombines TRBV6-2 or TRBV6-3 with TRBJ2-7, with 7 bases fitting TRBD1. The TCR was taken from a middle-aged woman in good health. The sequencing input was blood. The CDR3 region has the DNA TGTGCCAGCAGTTACAGAGGGGGCATGGCCTACGAGCAGTACTTC. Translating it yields CASSYRGGMAYEQYF.